This TCR beta chain was sequenced in a study of Tregs in tolerant kidney transplant recipients. This table comes from immunoSEQ multiplex PCR, and its TCRdb copy is limited to in-frame clones, with some not included. The repertoire holds roughly 120,000 clones, with roughly nine tenths as singletons. Regarding this clone: What it recognizes is unknown.

Points from the study as a whole: The small number of patients limits these findings pending further validation.

Thawed PBMCs were FACS-sorted into unstimulated CD4+CD25+CD127- regulatory T cells, CD4+CD25- non-regulatory cells, CD4 and CD8 cells. With V trimmed by 6 bases and J by 4 bases, 14 bases remained unmatched. The CDR3 contains 17 residues. CDR1 and CDR2 (germline): LNHDA, SQIVND (reference sequence). The chain links TRBV19 to TRBJ1-1, with 10 bases lining up with TRBD1. This receptor was obtained from a human donor in good health. Sequencing input: CD4+ T cells from blood. The CDR3 loop is CASRRQGATTSGTEAFF. The CDR3 DNA reads TGTGCCAGTAGGAGACAGGGGGCAACAACGTCCGGCACTGAAGCTTTCTTT.